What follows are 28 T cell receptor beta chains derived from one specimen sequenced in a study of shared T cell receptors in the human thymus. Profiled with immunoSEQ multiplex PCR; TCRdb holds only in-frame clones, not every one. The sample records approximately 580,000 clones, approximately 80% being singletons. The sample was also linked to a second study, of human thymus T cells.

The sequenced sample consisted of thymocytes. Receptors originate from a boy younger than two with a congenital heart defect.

CDR3: CSGWGQGHPPGTQYF. DNA of the CDR3: TGCAGCGGGTGGGGCCAGGGGCACCCCCCTGGGACCCAGTACTTC. The genes are TRBV29-1 and TRBJ2-5, with TRBD1 as a possible D gene (6 bases). V gave up 7 bases and J gave up 7 bases, with 25 bases separating them. CDR1 and CDR2 (germline): SQVTM, ANQGSEA. This CDR3 is built from 15 residues.

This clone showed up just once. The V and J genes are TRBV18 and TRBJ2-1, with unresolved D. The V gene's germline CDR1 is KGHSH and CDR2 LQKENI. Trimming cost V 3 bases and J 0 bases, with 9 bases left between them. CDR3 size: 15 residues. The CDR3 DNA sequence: TGTGCCAGCTCACCGTTAAGGAGCTCCTACAATGAGCAGTTCTTC. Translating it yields CASSPLRSSYNEQFF. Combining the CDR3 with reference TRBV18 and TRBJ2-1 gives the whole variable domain NAGVMQNPRHLVRRRGQEARLRCSPMKGHSHVYWYRQLPEEGLKFMVYLQKENIIDESGMPKERFSAEFPKEGPSILRIQQVVRGDSAAYFCASSPLRSSYNEQFFGPGTRLTVL.

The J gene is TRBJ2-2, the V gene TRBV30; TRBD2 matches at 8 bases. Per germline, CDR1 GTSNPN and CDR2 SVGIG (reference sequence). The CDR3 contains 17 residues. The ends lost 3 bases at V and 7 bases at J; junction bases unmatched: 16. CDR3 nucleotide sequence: TGTGCCTGGAGCTACCCCCCCCCGGGACTAGTTCTCGGGGAGCTGTTTTTT. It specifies CAWSYPPPGLVLGELFF.

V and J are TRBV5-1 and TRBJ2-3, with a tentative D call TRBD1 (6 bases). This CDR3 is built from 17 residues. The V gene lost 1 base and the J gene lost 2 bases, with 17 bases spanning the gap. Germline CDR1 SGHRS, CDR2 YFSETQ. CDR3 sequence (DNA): TGCGCCAGCAGCTTGAGGCCGGGCAGGGGACCCACAGATACGCAGTATTTT. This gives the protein CASSLRPGRGPTDTQYF. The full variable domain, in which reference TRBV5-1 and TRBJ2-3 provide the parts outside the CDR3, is KAGVTQTPRYLIKTRGQQVTLSCSPISGHRSVSWYQQTPGQGLQFLFEYFSETQRNKGNFPGRFSGRQFSNSRSEMNVSTLELGDSALYLCASSLRPGRGPTDTQYFGPGTRLTVL.

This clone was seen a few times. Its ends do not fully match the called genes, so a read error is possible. CDR3 nucleotide sequence: TGTGCTAGCAGCCCCGGGACTAGCGGGAGATACGAGCAGTACTTC. Its protein is CASSPGTSGRYEQYF. This chain uses TRBV7-7 with TRBJ2-7; 14 bases agree with TRBD2. Germline assignment: CDR1 SSHAT and CDR2 FNYEAQ (reference sequence). This CDR3 is 15 amino acids long.

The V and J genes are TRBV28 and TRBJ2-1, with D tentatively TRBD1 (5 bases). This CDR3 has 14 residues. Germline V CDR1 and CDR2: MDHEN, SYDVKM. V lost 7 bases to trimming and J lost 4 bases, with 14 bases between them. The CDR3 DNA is TGTGCCAGCATGGGGCAATTCCTATACAATGAGCAGTTCTTC. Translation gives CASMGQFLYNEQFF.

The CDR3 region is CASNPSGGHYEQYF. CDR3 coding DNA: TGTGCCAGCAATCCTAGCGGGGGACATTACGAGCAGTACTTC. This sequence joins TRBV5-4 and TRBJ2-7; TRBD2 matches 10 bases. From germline, CDR1 is SGHNT and CDR2 YYREEE (reference sequence). The CDR3 totals 14 residues. Germline trimming cut 6 bases from V and 4 bases from J; bases unmatched to any gene: 7.

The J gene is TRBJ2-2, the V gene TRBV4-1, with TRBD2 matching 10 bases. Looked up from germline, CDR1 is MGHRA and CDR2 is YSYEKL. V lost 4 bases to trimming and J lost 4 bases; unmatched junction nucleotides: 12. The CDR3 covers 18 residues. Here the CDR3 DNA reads TGCGCCAGCAGCCCCCCAGCTAGCGGGAGTGTCGGCACCGGGGAGCTGTTTTTT. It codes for CASSPPASGSVGTGELFF.

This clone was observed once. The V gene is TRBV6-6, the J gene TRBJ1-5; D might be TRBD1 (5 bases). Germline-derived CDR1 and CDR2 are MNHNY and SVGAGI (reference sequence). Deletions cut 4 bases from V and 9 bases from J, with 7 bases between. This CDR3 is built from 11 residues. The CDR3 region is CASSSQGPQHF. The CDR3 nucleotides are TGTGCCAGCAGTTCCCAGGGGCCCCAGCATTTT.

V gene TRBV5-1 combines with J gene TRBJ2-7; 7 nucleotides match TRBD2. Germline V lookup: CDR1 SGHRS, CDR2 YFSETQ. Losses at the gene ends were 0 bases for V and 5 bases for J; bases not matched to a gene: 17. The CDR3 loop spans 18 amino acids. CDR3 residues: CASSLAYPSRGSLHEQYF. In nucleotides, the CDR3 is TGCGCCAGCAGCTTGGCCTATCCTTCGCGCGGGAGTCTCCACGAGCAGTACTTC.

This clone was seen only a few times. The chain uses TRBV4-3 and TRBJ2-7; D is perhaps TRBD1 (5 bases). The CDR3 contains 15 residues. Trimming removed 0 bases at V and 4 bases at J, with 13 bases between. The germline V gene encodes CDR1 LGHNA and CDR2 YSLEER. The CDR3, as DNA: TGCGCCAGCAGCCAAGATTTGCAGGGATCGTACGAGCAGTACTTC. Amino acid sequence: CASSQDLQGSYEQYF.

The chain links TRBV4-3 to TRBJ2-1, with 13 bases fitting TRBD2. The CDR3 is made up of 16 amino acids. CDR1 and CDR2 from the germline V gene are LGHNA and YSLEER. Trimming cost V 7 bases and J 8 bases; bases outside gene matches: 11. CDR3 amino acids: CASMAGLAGRGHEQFF. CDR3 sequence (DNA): TGCGCCAGCATGGCGGGACTAGCGGGAAGAGGCCATGAGCAGTTCTTC.

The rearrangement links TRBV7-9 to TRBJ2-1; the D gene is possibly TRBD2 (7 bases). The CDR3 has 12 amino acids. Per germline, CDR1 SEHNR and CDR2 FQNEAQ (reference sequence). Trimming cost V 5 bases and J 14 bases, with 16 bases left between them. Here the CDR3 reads CASSPGAGAKFF. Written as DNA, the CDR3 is TGTGCCAGCAGCCCCGGGGCGGGGGCGAAGTTCTTC.

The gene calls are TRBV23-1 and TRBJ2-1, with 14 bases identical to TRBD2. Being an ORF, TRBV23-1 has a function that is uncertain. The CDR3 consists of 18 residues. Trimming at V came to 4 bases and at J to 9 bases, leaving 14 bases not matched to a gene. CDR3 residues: CASSPPGGGTSGRSEQFF. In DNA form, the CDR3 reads TGCGCCAGCAGTCCACCCGGGGGGGGGACTAGCGGGAGAAGTGAGCAGTTCTTC.

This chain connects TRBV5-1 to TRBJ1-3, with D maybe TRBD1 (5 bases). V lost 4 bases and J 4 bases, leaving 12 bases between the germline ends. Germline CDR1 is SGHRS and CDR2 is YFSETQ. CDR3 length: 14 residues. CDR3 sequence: CASSTTGPGNTIYF. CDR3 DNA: TGCGCCAGCAGCACCACAGGACCGGGAAACACCATATATTTT.

This chain's CDR3 is CATSKGPEYEQYF. The CDR3 DNA reads as TGTGCCACCAGCAAGGGGCCGGAGTACGAGCAGTACTTC. The chain joins TRBV15 to TRBJ2-7; a weak D match, TRBD1 (5 bases). The V gene's germline CDR1 is LNHNV and CDR2 YYDKDF (reference sequence). V gave up 4 bases and J gave up 4 bases, with 11 bases separating them. CDR3 size: 13 residues.

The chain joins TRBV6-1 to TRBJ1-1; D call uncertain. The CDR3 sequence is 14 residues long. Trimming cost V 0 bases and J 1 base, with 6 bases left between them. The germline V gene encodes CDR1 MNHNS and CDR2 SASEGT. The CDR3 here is CASSEARENTEAFF. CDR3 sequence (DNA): TGTGCCAGCAGTGAAGCGCGCGAGAACACTGAAGCTTTCTTT.

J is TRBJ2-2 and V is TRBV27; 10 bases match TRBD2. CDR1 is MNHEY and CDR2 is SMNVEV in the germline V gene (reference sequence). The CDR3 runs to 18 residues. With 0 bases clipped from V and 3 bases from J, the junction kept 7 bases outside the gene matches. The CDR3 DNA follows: TGTGCCAGCAGTTTATCGTCTAGCGGGAGTGGTTACACCGGGGAGCTGTTTTTT. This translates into CASSLSSSGSGYTGELFF.

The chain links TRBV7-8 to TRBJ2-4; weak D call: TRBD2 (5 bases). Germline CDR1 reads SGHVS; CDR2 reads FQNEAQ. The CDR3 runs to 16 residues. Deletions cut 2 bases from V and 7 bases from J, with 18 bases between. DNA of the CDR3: TGTGCCAGCAGCTTACGTGGAGACGGGCGAGGGAACATTCAGTACTTC. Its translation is CASSLRGDGRGNIQYF. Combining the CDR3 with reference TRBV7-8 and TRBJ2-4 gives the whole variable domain GAGVSQSPRYKVAKRGQDVALRCDPISGHVSLFWYQQALGQGPEFLTYFQNEAQLDKSGLPSDRFFAERPEGSVSTLKIQRTQQEDSAVYLCASSLRGDGRGNIQYFGAGTRLSVL.

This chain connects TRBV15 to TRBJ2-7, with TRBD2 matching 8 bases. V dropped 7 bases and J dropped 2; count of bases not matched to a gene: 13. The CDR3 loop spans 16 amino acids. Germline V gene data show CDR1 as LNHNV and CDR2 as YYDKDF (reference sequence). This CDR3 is CATTFGLREDPYEQYF. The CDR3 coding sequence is TGTGCCACCACCTTCGGGTTGCGGGAGGACCCCTACGAGCAGTACTTC.

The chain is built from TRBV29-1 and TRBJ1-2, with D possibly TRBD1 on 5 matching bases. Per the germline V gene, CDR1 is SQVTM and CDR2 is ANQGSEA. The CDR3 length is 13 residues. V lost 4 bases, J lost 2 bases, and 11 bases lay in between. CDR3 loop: CSVATESNYGYTF. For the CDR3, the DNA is TGCAGCGTTGCGACAGAATCAAACTATGGCTACACCTTC. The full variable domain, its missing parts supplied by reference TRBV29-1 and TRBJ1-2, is SAVISQKPSRDICQRGTSLTIQCQVDSQVTMMFWYRQQPGQSLTLIATANQGSEATYESGFVIDKFPISRPNLTFSTLTVSNMSPEDSSIYLCSVATESNYGYTFGSGTRLTVV.

CDR3 amino acids: CASSTSSGAPYEQYF. The CDR3 region has the DNA TGTGCCAGTAGTACGTCTAGCGGGGCTCCCTACGAGCAGTACTTC. V and J are TRBV19 and TRBJ2-7, with 9 bases matching TRBD2. The ends lost 4 bases at V and 2 bases at J; junction bases unmatched: 6. Germline loops: CDR1 LNHDA, CDR2 SQIVND (reference sequence). The CDR3 runs to 15 residues. The variable domain in full, completed from reference TRBV19 and TRBJ2-7, reads DGGITQSPKYLFRKEGQNVTLSCEQNLNHDAMYWYRQDPGQGLRLIYYSQIVNDFQKGDIAEGYSVSREKKESFPLTVTSAQKNPTAFYLCASSTSSGAPYEQYFGPGTRLTVT.

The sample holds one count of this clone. The CDR3 region has the DNA TGTGCCAGCAGTGAATTTATGAAAGCACTATCGAACACCGGGGAGCTGTTTTTT. Its translation is CASSEFMKALSNTGELFF. The chain combines TRBV6-1 with TRBJ2-2; D gene ambiguous. The germline V gene encodes CDR1 MNHNS and CDR2 SASEGT. V lost 2 bases to trimming and J lost 0 bases, with 16 bases between them. This CDR3 region has 18 residues.

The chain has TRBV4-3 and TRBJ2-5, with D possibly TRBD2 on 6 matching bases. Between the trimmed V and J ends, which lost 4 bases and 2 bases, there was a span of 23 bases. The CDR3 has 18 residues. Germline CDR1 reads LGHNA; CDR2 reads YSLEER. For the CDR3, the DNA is TGCGCCAGCAGCCGCCATAGCGGCTGGGAATTGGGGCAAGAGACCCAGTACTTC. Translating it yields CASSRHSGWELGQETQYF.

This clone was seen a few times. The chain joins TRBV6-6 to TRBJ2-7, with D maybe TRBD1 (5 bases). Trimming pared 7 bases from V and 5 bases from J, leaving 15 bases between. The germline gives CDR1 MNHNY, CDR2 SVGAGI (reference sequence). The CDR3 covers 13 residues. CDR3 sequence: CASNNMTEHEQYF. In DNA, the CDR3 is TGTGCCAGCAATAATATGACAGAGCACGAGCAGTACTTC.

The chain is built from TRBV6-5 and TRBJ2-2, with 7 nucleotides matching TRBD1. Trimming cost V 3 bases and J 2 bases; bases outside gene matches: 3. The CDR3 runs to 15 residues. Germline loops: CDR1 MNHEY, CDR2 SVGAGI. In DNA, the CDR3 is TGTGCCAGCAGTTATGGGACAGTCAACACCGGGGAGCTGTTTTTT. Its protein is CASSYGTVNTGELFF.

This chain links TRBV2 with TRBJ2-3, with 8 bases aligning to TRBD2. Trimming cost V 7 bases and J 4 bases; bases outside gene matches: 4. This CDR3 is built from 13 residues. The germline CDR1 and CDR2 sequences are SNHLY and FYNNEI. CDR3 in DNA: TGTGCCAGCATGAGCGGGAGCTCAGATACGCAGTATTTT. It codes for CASMSGSSDTQYF.

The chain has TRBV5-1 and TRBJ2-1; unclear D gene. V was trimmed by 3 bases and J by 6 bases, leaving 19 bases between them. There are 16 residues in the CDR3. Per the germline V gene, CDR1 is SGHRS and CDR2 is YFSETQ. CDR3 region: CASSWAQTQVGNEQFF. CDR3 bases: TGCGCCAGCAGCTGGGCGCAGACCCAGGTAGGCAATGAGCAGTTCTTC. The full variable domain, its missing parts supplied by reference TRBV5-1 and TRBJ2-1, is KAGVTQTPRYLIKTRGQQVTLSCSPISGHRSVSWYQQTPGQGLQFLFEYFSETQRNKGNFPGRFSGRQFSNSRSEMNVSTLELGDSALYLCASSWAQTQVGNEQFFGPGTRLTVL.